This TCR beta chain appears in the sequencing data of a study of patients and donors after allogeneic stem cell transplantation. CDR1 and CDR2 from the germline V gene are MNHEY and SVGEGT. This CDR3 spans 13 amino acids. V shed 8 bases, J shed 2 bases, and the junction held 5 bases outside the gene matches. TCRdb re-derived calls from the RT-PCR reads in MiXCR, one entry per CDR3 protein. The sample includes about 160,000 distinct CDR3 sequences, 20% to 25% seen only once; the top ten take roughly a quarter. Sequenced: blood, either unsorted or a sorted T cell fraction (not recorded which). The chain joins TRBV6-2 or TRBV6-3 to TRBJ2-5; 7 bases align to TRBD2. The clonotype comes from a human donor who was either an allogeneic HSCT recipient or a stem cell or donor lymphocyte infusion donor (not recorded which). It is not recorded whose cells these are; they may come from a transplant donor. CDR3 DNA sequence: TGTGCCAGCCAGCGGGAACCTCAAGAGACCCAGTACTTC. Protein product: CASQREPQETQYF.